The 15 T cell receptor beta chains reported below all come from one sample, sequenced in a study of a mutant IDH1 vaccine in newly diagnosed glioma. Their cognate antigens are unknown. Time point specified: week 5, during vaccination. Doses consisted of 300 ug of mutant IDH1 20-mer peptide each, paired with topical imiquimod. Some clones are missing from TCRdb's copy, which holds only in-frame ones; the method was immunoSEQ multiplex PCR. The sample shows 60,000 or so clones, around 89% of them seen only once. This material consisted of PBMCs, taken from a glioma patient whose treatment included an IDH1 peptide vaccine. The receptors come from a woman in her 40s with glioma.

CDR3 in DNA: TGTGCCTGGAGGGGTAGGACTGAAGCTTTCTTT. Encoded protein: CAWRGRTEAFF. The chain combines TRBV30 with TRBJ1-1, with no clear D. The V and J ends lost 3 bases and 5 bases respectively, with 7 bases between them. This CDR3 region has 11 residues. The germline V gene encodes CDR1 GTSNPN and CDR2 SVGIG (reference sequence).

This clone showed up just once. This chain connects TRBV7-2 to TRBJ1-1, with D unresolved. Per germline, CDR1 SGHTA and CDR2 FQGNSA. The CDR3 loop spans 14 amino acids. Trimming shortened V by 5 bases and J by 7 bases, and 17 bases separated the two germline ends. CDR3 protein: CASSPGMAGGEAFF. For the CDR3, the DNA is TGTGCCAGCAGCCCGGGGATGGCAGGAGGTGAAGCTTTCTTT.

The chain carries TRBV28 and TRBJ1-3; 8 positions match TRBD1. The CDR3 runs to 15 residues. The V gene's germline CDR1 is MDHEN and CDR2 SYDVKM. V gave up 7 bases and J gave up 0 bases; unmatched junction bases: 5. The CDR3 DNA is TGTGCCAGCACCCCGGACAGGGTCTCTGGAAACACCATATATTTT. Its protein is CASTPDRVSGNTIYF. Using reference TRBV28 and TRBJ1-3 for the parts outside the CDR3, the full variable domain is DVKVTQSSRYLVKRTGEKVFLECVQDMDHENMFWYRQDPGLGLRLIYFSYDVKMKEKGDIPEGYSVSREKKERFSLILESASTNQTSMYLCASTPDRVSGNTIYFGEGSWLTVV.

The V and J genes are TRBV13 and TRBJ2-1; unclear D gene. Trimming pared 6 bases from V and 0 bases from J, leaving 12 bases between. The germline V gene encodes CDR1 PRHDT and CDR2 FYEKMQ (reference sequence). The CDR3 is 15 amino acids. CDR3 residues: CASRRPVSSYNEQFF. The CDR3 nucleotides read TGTGCCAGCAGGCGACCCGTAAGCTCCTACAATGAGCAGTTCTTC.

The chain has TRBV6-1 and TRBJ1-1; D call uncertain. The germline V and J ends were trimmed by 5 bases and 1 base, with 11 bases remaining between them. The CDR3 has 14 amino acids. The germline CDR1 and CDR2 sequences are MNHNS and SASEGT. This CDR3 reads CASSNYAGNTEAFF. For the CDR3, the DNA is TGTGCCAGCAGTAACTACGCAGGGAACACTGAAGCTTTCTTT.

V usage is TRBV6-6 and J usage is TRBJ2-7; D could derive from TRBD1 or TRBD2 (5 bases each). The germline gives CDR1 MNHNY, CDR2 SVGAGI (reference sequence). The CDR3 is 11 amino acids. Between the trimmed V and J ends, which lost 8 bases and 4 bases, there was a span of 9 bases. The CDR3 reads CASLWGYEQYF. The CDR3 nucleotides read TGTGCCAGCCTGTGGGGGTACGAGCAGTACTTC.

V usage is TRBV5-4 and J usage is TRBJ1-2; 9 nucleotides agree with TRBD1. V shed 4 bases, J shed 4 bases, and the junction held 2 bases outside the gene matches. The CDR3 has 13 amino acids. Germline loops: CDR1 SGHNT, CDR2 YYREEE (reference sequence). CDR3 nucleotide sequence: TGTGCCAGCAGCCAGGGACAGGGCTATGGCTACACCTTC. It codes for CASSQGQGYGYTF.

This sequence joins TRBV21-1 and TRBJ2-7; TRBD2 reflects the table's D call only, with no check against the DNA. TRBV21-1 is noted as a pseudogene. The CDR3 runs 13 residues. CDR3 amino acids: CAAVPLNYYEQYF. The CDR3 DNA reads TGTGCGGCAGTTCCACTAAACTACTACGAGCAGTACTTC.

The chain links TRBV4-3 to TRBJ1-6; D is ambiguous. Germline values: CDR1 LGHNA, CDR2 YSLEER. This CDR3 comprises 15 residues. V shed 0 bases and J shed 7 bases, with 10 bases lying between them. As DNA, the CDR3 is TGCGCCAGCAGCCAAGATTGGGGAGGCAATTCACCCCTCCACTTT. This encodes CASSQDWGGNSPLHF.

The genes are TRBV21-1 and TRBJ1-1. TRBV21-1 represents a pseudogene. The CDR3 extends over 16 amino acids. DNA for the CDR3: TGTGCCAGCAGCAAGGTCCGCGGTCCGGTGAACACTGAAGCTTTCTTT. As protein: CASSKVRGPVNTEAFF.

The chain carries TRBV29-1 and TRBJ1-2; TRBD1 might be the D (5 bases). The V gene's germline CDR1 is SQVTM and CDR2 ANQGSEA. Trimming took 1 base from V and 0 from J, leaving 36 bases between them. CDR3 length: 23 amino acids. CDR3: CSVEVFRVPRQSRATGTNYGYTF. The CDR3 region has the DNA TGCAGCGTTGAAGTCTTCCGGGTTCCCCGACAGTCGAGGGCAACTGGCACTAACTATGGCTACACCTTC.

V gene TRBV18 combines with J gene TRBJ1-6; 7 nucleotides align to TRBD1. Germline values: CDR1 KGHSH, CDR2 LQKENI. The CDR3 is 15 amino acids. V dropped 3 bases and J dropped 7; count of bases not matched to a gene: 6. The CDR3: CASSPGQVYNSPLHF. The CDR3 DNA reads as TGTGCCAGCTCACCTGGACAGGTCTACAATTCACCCCTCCACTTT.

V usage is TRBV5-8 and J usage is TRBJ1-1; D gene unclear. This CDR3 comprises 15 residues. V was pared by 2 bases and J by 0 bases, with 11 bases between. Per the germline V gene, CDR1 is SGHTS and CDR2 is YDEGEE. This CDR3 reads CASSLGHLMNTEAFF. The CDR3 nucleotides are TGTGCCAGCAGCTTAGGCCACCTAATGAACACTGAAGCTTTCTTT.

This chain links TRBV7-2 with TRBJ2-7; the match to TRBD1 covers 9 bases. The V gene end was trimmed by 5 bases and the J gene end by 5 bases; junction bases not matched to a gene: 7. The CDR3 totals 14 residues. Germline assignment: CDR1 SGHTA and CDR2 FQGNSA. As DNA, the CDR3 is TGTGCCAGCAGCAACAGGGGGCTGGGGAACGAGCAGTACTTC. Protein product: CASSNRGLGNEQYF. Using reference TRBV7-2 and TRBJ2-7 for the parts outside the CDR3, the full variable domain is GAGVSQSPSNKVTEKGKDVELRCDPISGHTALYWYRQSLGQGLEFLIYFQGNSAPDKSGLPSDRFSAERTGGSVSTLTIQRTQQEDSAVYLCASSNRGLGNEQYFGPGTRLTVT.

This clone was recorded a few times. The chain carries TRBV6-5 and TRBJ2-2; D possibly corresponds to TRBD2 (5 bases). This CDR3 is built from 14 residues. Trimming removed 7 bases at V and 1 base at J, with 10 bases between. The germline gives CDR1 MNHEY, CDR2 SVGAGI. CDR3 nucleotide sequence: TGTGCCAGCAAGTCGGGGTGGAACACCGGGGAGCTGTTTTTT. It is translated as CASKSGWNTGELFF.